Listed below are T cell receptor beta chains from one sample, sequenced in a study of shared clonotypes between healthy human individuals. Profiling relied on immunoSEQ multiplex PCR, and the TCRdb table lists in-frame clones only, not all of them. The repertoire holds 2 million to 2.5 million clones, with 90% to 95% as singletons. The sample consisted of naive CD4+ T cells from PBMCs. The receptors originated from a man aged 18 to 30 in good health. Some clones in this sample may be carry-over from other donors' samples. Each CDR3 is given with its conserved first and last residue. The D gene is left open where the match is weak. Only some rows state a clone size, as once, few, many or a class for expanded clones.

d_call	clone_size	v_call	j_call	cdr3_aa
NA	NA	TRBV19	TRBJ2-7	CASPLTGTSFYEQYF
NA	NA	TRBV14	TRBJ2-5	CASSQVSGETQYF
NA	NA	TRBV20-1	TRBJ1-1	CSARRPGPAFF
NA	NA	TRBV28	TRBJ1-2	CASSPRQGYTF
NA	NA	TRBV7-2	TRBJ1-4	CASSLLGFNEKLFF
NA	once	TRBV7-8	TRBJ2-4	CASSLAGAQGNIQYF
NA	NA	TRBV12-2	TRBJ2-1	CASRLGGLPTGNEQFF
TRBD1	NA	TRBV15	TRBJ1-2	CATSREGATGDGYTF
NA	once	TRBV19	TRBJ2-3	CASGIGKGDTQYF
TRBD2	NA	TRBV7-2	TRBJ2-7	CASSTSGLAVTRSYEQYF
NA	NA	TRBV7-3	TRBJ2-1	CASSLQGPRLANEQFF
NA	NA	TRBV6-1	TRBJ1-1	CASSEESGLNTEAFF
NA	NA	TRBV15	TRBJ2-3	CATSRDQALADTQYF
TRBD2	once	TRBV4-1	TRBJ2-1	CASSQGLADQINEQFF
NA	NA	TRBV5-1	TRBJ2-2	CASSRDGSNTGELFF
NA	NA	TRBV28	TRBJ2-1	CASSWAGSYNEQFF
TRBD1	NA	TRBV28	TRBJ1-2	CASSRRDRGPYGYTF
NA	NA	TRBV25-1	TRBJ2-4	CASQDTGSAKNIQYF
NA	NA	TRBV5-4	TRBJ1-1	CASSLGRVNTEAFF
TRBD2	NA	TRBV7-8	TRBJ2-7	CASSLGGGTTTSYEQYF
NA	NA	TRBV29-1	TRBJ2-7	CSVVPSNGEQYF
NA	NA	TRBV28	TRBJ1-4	CASSTSFTGSYEKLFF
TRBD2	NA	TRBV14	TRBJ2-7	CASSQDLTSGRFF
TRBD1	NA	TRBV18	TRBJ2-5	CASSRIRDRAETQYF
NA	few	TRBV5-1	TRBJ1-2	CASSLVAGPTYGYTF
NA	few	TRBV20-1	TRBJ1-1	CSARGHTEAFF
NA	NA	TRBV5-6	TRBJ1-4	CASSRNYREELFF
TRBD1	NA	TRBV28	TRBJ1-1	CASSLRQGAGTAWEAFF
NA	once	TRBV6-5	TRBJ2-4	CASSYSGQTAQYF
NA	NA	TRBV2	TRBJ2-1	CASSEEAGRGIEQFF
NA	NA	TRBV19	TRBJ2-1	CASREGAYNEQFF
NA	NA	TRBV5-1	TRBJ2-1	CASSLDFPNEQFF
NA	NA	TRBV28	TRBJ1-2	CASSLWGASGYTF
TRBD1	NA	TRBV25-1	TRBJ1-3	CASSPTGGSGNTIYF
NA	once	TRBV10-3	TRBJ2-7	CAISATYEQYF
TRBD1	NA	TRBV9	TRBJ1-1	CASSPGDRSNTEAFF
TRBD2	NA	TRBV29-1	TRBJ2-1	CSALSGTSFSGEQFF
NA	NA	TRBV5-1	TRBJ1-5	CASRSQGFEPQHF
TRBD2	once	TRBV19	TRBJ2-2	CASSRGGWNTGELFF
NA	NA	TRBV20-1	TRBJ1-2	CSAPDRNNYTF
NA	NA	TRBV9	TRBJ1-2	CASSVVPVQLANYGYTF
NA	once	TRBV5-1	TRBJ2-3	CASSRPNNPSTDTQYF
TRBD1	NA	TRBV5-4	TRBJ2-3	CATSDRDYTDTQYF
NA	NA	TRBV21-1	TRBJ2-1	CASSKPRRTGGSGEQFF
TRBD1	NA	TRBV5-1	TRBJ1-1	CASSPRDRVNTEAFF
NA	NA	TRBV5-8	TRBJ2-5	CASSRAIQETQYF
NA	NA	TRBV6-6	TRBJ1-2	CASSTSGTLGSYGYTF